This T cell receptor (beta chain) was obtained from a study of blood T cell repertoires in COVID-19. The table came from immunoSEQ multiplex PCR; TCRdb's copy has only in-frame clones and leaves some out. The data contain approximately 210,000 clones, roughly 80% of them singletons. V trimming: 0 bases; J trimming: 0 bases; junction bases outside the gene matches: 6. The CDR3 spans 16 residues. The germline V gene encodes CDR1 SQVTM and CDR2 ANQGSEA. The V gene is TRBV29-1, the J gene TRBJ1-2; 8 positions match TRBD1. The clonotype was recovered from a human donor in a cohort sampled during active COVID-19. Material for sequencing was peripheral blood. CDR3 sequence reads: CSVEEGGTGANYGYTF. The CDR3 nucleotides read TGCAGCGTTGAAGAAGGGGGGACAGGAGCTAACTATGGCTACACCTTC.